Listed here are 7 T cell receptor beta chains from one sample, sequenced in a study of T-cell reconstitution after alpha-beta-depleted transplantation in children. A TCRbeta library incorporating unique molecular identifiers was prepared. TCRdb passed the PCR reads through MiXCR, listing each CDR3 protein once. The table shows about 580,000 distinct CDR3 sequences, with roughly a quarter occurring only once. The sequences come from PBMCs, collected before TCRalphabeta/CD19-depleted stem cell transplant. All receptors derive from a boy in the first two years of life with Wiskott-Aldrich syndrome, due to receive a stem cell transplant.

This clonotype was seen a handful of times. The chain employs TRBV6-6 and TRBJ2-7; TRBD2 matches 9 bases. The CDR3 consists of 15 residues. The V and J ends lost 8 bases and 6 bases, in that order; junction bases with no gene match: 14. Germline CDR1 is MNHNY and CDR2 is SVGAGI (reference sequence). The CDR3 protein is CASCSLAGAGGEQYF. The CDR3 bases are TGTGCCAGCTGTTCATTAGCGGGAGCCGGGGGCGAGCAGTACTTC.

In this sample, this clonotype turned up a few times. CDR3 amino acids: CASSSTYVRPDTEAFF. As DNA, the CDR3 is TGTGCCAGCAGTTCGACCTACGTCAGGCCGGACACTGAAGCTTTCTTT. This chain connects TRBV28 to TRBJ1-1, with D unclear. From germline, CDR1 is MDHEN and CDR2 SYDVKM. V gave up 4 bases and J gave up 3 bases, with 18 bases separating them. The CDR3 is 16 amino acids.

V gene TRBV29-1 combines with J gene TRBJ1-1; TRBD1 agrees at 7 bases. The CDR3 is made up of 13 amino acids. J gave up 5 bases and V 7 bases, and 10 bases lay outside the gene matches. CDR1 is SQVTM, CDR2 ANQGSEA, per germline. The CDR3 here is CSALTGSSTEAFF. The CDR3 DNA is TGCAGCGCGCTGACAGGGAGTTCAACTGAAGCTTTCTTT.

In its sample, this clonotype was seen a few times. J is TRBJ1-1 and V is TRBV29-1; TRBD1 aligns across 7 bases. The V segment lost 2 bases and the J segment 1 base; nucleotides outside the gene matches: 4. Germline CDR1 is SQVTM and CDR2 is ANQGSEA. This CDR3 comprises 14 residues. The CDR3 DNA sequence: TGCAGCGTTGAAAAGTACAGGGGGAACACTGAAGCTTTCTTT. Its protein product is CSVEKYRGNTEAFF.

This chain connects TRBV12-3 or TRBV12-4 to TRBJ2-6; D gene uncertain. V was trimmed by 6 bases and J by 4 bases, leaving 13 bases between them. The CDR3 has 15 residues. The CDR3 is CASRPPGSGANVLTF. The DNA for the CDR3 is TGTGCCAGCAGGCCCCCAGGTTCCGGGGCCAACGTCCTGACTTTC.

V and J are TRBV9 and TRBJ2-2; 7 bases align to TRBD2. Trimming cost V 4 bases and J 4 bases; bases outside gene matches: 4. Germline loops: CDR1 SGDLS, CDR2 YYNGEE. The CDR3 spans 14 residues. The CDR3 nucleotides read TGTGCCAGCAGCCCGGGACTAAGCACCGGGGAGCTGTTTTTT. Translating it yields CASSPGLSTGELFF.

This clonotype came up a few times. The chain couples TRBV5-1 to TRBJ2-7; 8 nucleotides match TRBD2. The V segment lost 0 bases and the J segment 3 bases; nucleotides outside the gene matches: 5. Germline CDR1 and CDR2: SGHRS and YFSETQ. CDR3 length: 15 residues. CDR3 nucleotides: TGCGCCAGCAGCTTGGTAGGACTAGCAATCTACGAGCAGTACTTC. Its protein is CASSLVGLAIYEQYF. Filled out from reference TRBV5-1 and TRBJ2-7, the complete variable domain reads KAGVTQTPRYLIKTRGQQVTLSCSPISGHRSVSWYQQTPGQGLQFLFEYFSETQRNKGNFPGRFSGRQFSNSRSEMNVSTLELGDSALYLCASSLVGLAIYEQYFGPGTRLTVT.